Here is one TCR beta chain with its context. Its cognate antigen is unknown. The table came from immunoSEQ multiplex PCR; TCRdb's copy has only in-frame clones and leaves some out. The sample lists almost 65,000 clones, roughly 84% occurring once. Germline lookup yields CDR1 SNHLY and CDR2 FYNNEI. V dropped 5 bases and J dropped 2; count of bases not matched to a gene: 3. The CDR3 has 13 amino acids. This entry belongs to a study of T cell responses to AZD1222 COVID-19 vaccine. General observations from the study: Repertoire samples came only from after the peak T cell response. Seropositivity was recorded at baseline in only 6 or 7 AZD1222 recipients.

The chain recombines TRBV2 with TRBJ2-7; 7 bases match TRBD1. Sequences were derived from peripheral blood, sampled on day 0 of AZD1222 vaccination. This sequence was found in an adult in good health. The CDR3 bases are TGTGCCAGCAGTCGACAGGGCACCTACGAGCAGTACTTC. This sequence encodes CASSRQGTYEQYF.